Presented here are 30 T cell receptor beta chains from one specimen sequenced in a study of T cell responses to AZD1222 COVID-19 vaccine. The method was immunoSEQ multiplex PCR; TCRdb's version includes in-frame clones alone and lacks a portion of them. This table has 120,000 or so clones, 65% to 90% appearing once. The material was peripheral blood, obtained 28 days after the second AZD1222 dose. The receptors shown here come from an adult who received the AZD1222 COVID-19 vaccine.

This chain joins TRBV15 and TRBJ2-7, with TRBD1 identical over 8 bases. This CDR3 spans 15 amino acids. From germline, CDR1 is LNHNV and CDR2 YYDKDF (reference sequence). Unmatched junction bases numbered 7, after V lost 4 bases and J lost 2 bases. The CDR3 protein is CATSNLQTGAYEQYF. CDR3 nucleotide sequence: TGTGCCACCAGCAACCTCCAGACAGGGGCCTACGAGCAGTACTTC.

In this sample, this clone turned up a few times. The chain combines TRBV4-2 with TRBJ1-5; no firm D call. V gave up 4 bases and J gave up 9 bases, with 13 bases separating them. This CDR3 spans 13 amino acids. Germline V gene lookup returns CDR1 LGHNA and CDR2 YNFKEQ. CDR3 in amino acids: CASSPGMSGPQHF. CDR3 coding DNA: TGTGCCAGCAGCCCGGGGATGAGTGGGCCCCAGCATTTT.

V and J are TRBV29-1 and TRBJ1-1; TRBD1 matches at 9 bases. Germline V gene lookup returns CDR1 SQVTM and CDR2 ANQGSEA. The CDR3 covers 17 residues. The J segment lost 1 base and the V segment lost 5 bases, leaving 14 bases of the junction unmatched. The CDR3 loop is CSVRYTGGGGRNTEAFF. The DNA of the CDR3 is TGCAGCGTTCGTTACACAGGGGGCGGAGGGCGGAACACTGAAGCTTTCTTT. The full variable domain, rest sourced from reference TRBV29-1 and TRBJ1-1, is SAVISQKPSRDICQRGTSLTIQCQVDSQVTMMFWYRQQPGQSLTLIATANQGSEATYESGFVIDKFPISRPNLTFSTLTVSNMSPEDSSIYLCSVRYTGGGGRNTEAFFGQGTRLTVV.

This chain joins TRBV28 and TRBJ2-6; D possibly corresponds to TRBD2 (7 bases). V dropped 5 bases and J dropped 2 bases, with 10 bases sitting between them. The CDR3 contains 15 residues. The V gene's germline CDR1 is MDHEN and CDR2 SYDVKM. Here the CDR3 DNA reads TGTGCCAGCAGTAGGGGGGGCCCTGGGGCCAACGTCCTGACTTTC. As protein: CASSRGGPGANVLTF.

The CDR3 spells CATSDPGANTEAFF. The CDR3, as DNA: TGTGCCACCAGTGACCCCGGGGCGAACACTGAAGCTTTCTTT. V gene TRBV24-1 combines with J gene TRBJ1-1, with a tentative D call TRBD1 (5 bases). The germline CDR1 and CDR2 sequences are KGHDR and SFDVKD. V lost 4 bases, J lost 1 base, and 9 bases lay in between. CDR3 size: 14 residues.

This clone is a singleton in its sample. V is TRBV11-2 and J is TRBJ2-1; 7 nucleotides line up with TRBD1. V lost 4 bases and J lost 5; bases outside the gene matches: 8. The length of the CDR3 is 15 residues. Germline V gene lookup returns CDR1 SGHAT and CDR2 FQNNGV. The DNA of the CDR3 is TGTGCCAGCAGCTCAGGACCCCAGGGGGACAATGAGCAGTTCTTC. It is translated as CASSSGPQGDNEQFF.

The CDR3 sequence is CATSRVRGVTEAFF. The DNA for the CDR3 is TGTGCCACCAGCAGAGTGCGGGGCGTCACTGAAGCTTTCTTT. The genes are TRBV15 and TRBJ1-1; a weak D match, TRBD1 (5 bases). The CDR3 runs 14 residues. V was cut by 1 base and J by 4 bases, with 10 bases left in between. Germline assignment: CDR1 LNHNV and CDR2 YYDKDF (reference sequence).

The genes are TRBV11-2 and TRBJ2-3; maybe TRBD1 (7 bases). The germline V gene encodes CDR1 SGHAT and CDR2 FQNNGV. Trimming cost V 5 bases and J 4 bases, with 19 bases left between them. The CDR3 extends over 16 amino acids. This CDR3 reads CASSPGGKGTADTQYF. In DNA, the CDR3 is TGTGCCAGCAGCCCAGGGGGGAAGGGGACGGCAGATACGCAGTATTTT.

The chain is built from TRBV7-2 and TRBJ1-6, with a weak D call TRBD1 (5 bases). The CDR3 sequence is 17 residues long. CDR1 is SGHTA, CDR2 FQGNSA, per germline. V was pared by 2 bases and J by 7 bases, with 18 bases between. CDR3 loop: CASSLRRGVGGNSPLHF. The CDR3 DNA follows: TGTGCCAGCAGCTTACGTAGGGGTGTGGGGGGGAATTCACCCCTCCACTTT. The whole variable domain, remainder taken from reference TRBV7-2 and TRBJ1-6, is GAGVSQSPSNKVTEKGKDVELRCDPISGHTALYWYRQSLGQGLEFLIYFQGNSAPDKSGLPSDRFSAERTGGSVSTLTIQRTQQEDSAVYLCASSLRRGVGGNSPLHFGNGTRLTVT.

This chain joins TRBV11-2 and TRBJ1-2, with unresolved D. Looked up from germline, CDR1 is SGHAT and CDR2 is FQNNGV. Deletions cut 4 bases from V and 8 bases from J, with 11 bases between. The CDR3 has 12 amino acids. The CDR3 loop reads CASSSDPWGYTF. In DNA form, the CDR3 reads TGTGCCAGCAGCTCGGACCCCTGGGGCTACACCTTC.

This clone was seen a few times. The rearrangement uses TRBV9 and TRBJ2-3, with 8 nucleotides matching TRBD1. V was clipped by 4 bases and J by 0 bases; unmatched bases: 7. This CDR3 spans 16 amino acids. Germline CDR1 reads SGDLS; CDR2 reads YYNGEE. CDR3 amino acids: CASSPGRQGSTDTQYF. The CDR3 region has the DNA TGTGCCAGCAGCCCAGGACGACAGGGGAGCACAGATACGCAGTATTTT.

The chain joins TRBV27 to TRBJ2-3, with D uncertain. The CDR3 length is 11 residues. Trimming cost V 5 bases and J 7 bases, with 7 bases left between them. In germline, CDR1 is MNHEY, CDR2 SMNVEV (reference sequence). The CDR3 spells CASSPYHTQYF. In nucleotides, the CDR3 is TGTGCCAGCAGTCCGTATCATACGCAGTATTTT.

The chain has TRBV2 and TRBJ2-7, with 8 bases lining up with TRBD1. The CDR3 runs to 11 residues. The J segment lost 10 bases and the V segment lost 6 bases, leaving 5 bases of the junction unmatched. CDR1 and CDR2 (germline): SNHLY, FYNNEI. The CDR3 here is CASSTTGVQYF. CDR3 DNA: TGTGCCAGCAGCACGACAGGGGTACAGTACTTC.

The chain carries TRBV10-2 and TRBJ1-1, with D possibly matching TRBD1 (6 bases). The germline V and J ends were trimmed by 1 base and 8 bases, with 14 bases remaining between them. Germline-derived CDR1 and CDR2 are WSHSY and SAAADI. The CDR3 covers 14 residues. Here the CDR3 DNA reads TGCGCCAGCAGTGAGTTAGGGGGATCGGTAGAAGCTTTCTTT. Protein: CASSELGGSVEAFF.

The gene calls are TRBV6-5 and TRBJ1-2; tentatively, D is TRBD1 (5 bases). CDR3 length: 14 residues. Germline V CDR1 and CDR2: MNHEY, SVGAGI. Trimming took off 6 bases at V and 5 bases at J, with 16 bases between the two ends. The CDR3 bases are TGTGCCAGCAGCCTTTTAGGGGTGTCTTATGGCTACACCTTC. Its translation is CASSLLGVSYGYTF.

This clone showed up just a few times. The rearrangement links TRBV11-2 to TRBJ2-2; TRBD2 is a possible D gene (6 bases). Germline lookup yields CDR1 SGHAT and CDR2 FQNNGV. Trimming shortened V by 7 bases and J by 0 bases, and 12 bases separated the two germline ends. The CDR3 loop spans 15 amino acids. Here the CDR3 reads CASNPGVTNTGELFF. CDR3 DNA sequence: TGTGCCAGCAACCCGGGGGTAACGAACACCGGGGAGCTGTTTTTT.

The V call is TRBV5-1, the J call TRBJ2-7; 11 nucleotides align to TRBD1. V dropped 0 bases and J dropped 6; count of bases not matched to a gene: 2. The CDR3 spans 14 residues. The germline V gene encodes CDR1 SGHRS and CDR2 YFSETQ. CDR3 region: CASSLVGQGVEQYF. Written as DNA, the CDR3 is TGCGCCAGCAGCTTGGTGGGACAGGGGGTCGAGCAGTACTTC.

The chain links TRBV1 to TRBJ2-3; TRBD1, the table's D call, was not compared with the DNA. TRBV1 is noted as a pseudogene. The CDR3 runs 16 residues. CDR3 DNA sequence: TGCACCAGCAGCCCGGATCTGGGGGCCCCCACAGATACGCAGTATTTT. It codes for CTSSPDLGAPTDTQYF.

CDR3 protein: CASSSPDRGKAFF. The DNA for the CDR3 is TGTGCCAGCAGTTCTCCGGACAGGGGTAAAGCTTTCTTT. The chain employs TRBV28 and TRBJ1-1, with 9 bases lining up with TRBD1. V lost 4 bases and J lost 9; bases outside the gene matches: 6. CDR1 and CDR2 (germline): MDHEN, SYDVKM. The CDR3 covers 13 residues.

This CDR3 is CASSYVGQNEAFF. For the CDR3, the DNA is TGTGCCAGCAGTTACGTGGGACAGAATGAAGCTTTCTTT. The V and J genes are TRBV6-5 and TRBJ1-1; 7 bases fit TRBD1. V dropped 2 bases and J dropped 7; count of bases not matched to a gene: 4. Looked up from germline, CDR1 is MNHEY and CDR2 is SVGAGI. There are 13 residues in the CDR3.

CDR3 in DNA: TGTGCCAGCAGCTTAGGATTCACAGATACGCAGTATTTT. Translation gives CASSLGFTDTQYF. The chain is built from TRBV7-2 and TRBJ2-3; no definite D call. V was trimmed by 1 base and J by 2 bases, leaving 4 bases between them. The CDR3 is made up of 13 amino acids. Germline V gives CDR1 SGHTA, CDR2 FQGNSA.

The genes are TRBV6-5 and TRBJ2-3; no clear D gene. The CDR3 is 14 residues long. CDR1 is MNHEY, CDR2 SVGAGI, per germline. V lost 2 bases to trimming and J lost 6 bases, with 12 bases between them. The CDR3 sequence is CASSYASDWDTQYF. CDR3 sequence (DNA): TGTGCCAGCAGTTACGCTAGTGACTGGGATACGCAGTATTTT.

The J gene is TRBJ1-2, the V gene TRBV12-3 or TRBV12-4, with unresolved D. The V gene lost 4 bases and the J gene lost 7 bases, with 13 bases spanning the gap. The CDR3 length is 13 residues. The chain's CDR3 is CASSSTPSSGYTF. The CDR3 bases are TGTGCCAGCAGTTCTACGCCTAGTTCTGGCTACACCTTC.

This clone was detected a few times. The V call is TRBV6-2 or TRBV6-3, the J call TRBJ2-1; 9 bases match TRBD1. With 5 bases clipped from V and 8 bases from J, the junction kept 4 bases outside the gene matches. The CDR3 runs to 13 residues. The germline V gene has CDR1 MNHEY and CDR2 SVGEGT. This CDR3 reads CASSIDRGYEQFF. CDR3 nucleotide sequence: TGTGCCAGCAGTATCGACAGGGGGTATGAGCAGTTCTTC.

This rearrangement joins TRBV9 to TRBJ2-7, with D perhaps assigned TRBD1 or TRBD2 (7 bases each). CDR1 and CDR2 from the germline V gene are SGDLS and YYNGEE. V gave up 7 bases and J gave up 2 bases, with 19 bases separating them. The CDR3 has 15 residues. The CDR3 sequence: CASSRQGGQTYEQYF. The CDR3, as DNA: TGTGCCAGCTCCCGTCAGGGGGGGCAAACCTACGAGCAGTACTTC.

The V call is TRBV6-5, the J call TRBJ1-1, with D hard to call. The CDR3 is made up of 14 amino acids. The ends were cut back, 8 bases at V and 1 base at J, with 14 bases in the middle. Germline V gene sequence: CDR1 MNHEY, CDR2 SVGAGI. The CDR3 protein is CASGRNHGNTEAFF. CDR3 DNA: TGTGCCAGCGGACGTAACCACGGGAACACTGAAGCTTTCTTT.

The chain combines TRBV6-5 with TRBJ2-2; D is perhaps TRBD1 (6 bases). The V gene lost 10 bases and the J gene lost 1 base, with 13 bases spanning the gap. The CDR3 runs 14 residues. Per germline, CDR1 MNHEY and CDR2 SVGAGI. DNA of the CDR3: TGTGCCACTCACAGGGAATTGAACACCGGGGAGCTGTTTTTT. It encodes CATHRELNTGELFF.

The J gene is TRBJ2-5, the V gene TRBV6-2 or TRBV6-3, with D perhaps matching TRBD2 (5 bases). Between the trimmed V and J ends, which lost 2 bases and 7 bases, there was a span of 14 bases. Germline V CDR1 and CDR2: MNHEY, SVGEGT. This CDR3 comprises 14 residues. The DNA for the CDR3 is TGTGCCAGCAGTTACCCTGACCCGGGGAGGACCCAGTACTTC. Translation: CASSYPDPGRTQYF.

V and J are TRBV6-5 and TRBJ2-7, with a weak D call TRBD2 (6 bases). The CDR3 loop spans 13 amino acids. Trimming took off 5 bases at V and 9 bases at J, with 17 bases between the two ends. Germline V gene sequence: CDR1 MNHEY, CDR2 SVGAGI. The CDR3 sequence is CASSLYSWEAQYF. The CDR3, as DNA: TGTGCCAGCAGTCTATACAGCTGGGAGGCGCAGTACTTC.

The gene calls are TRBV12-3 or TRBV12-4 and TRBJ2-5; D is perhaps TRBD2 (6 bases). The CDR3 totals 12 residues. V dropped 5 bases and J dropped 5 bases, with 9 bases sitting between them. The CDR3 region is CASSRLGETQYF. The CDR3 coding sequence is TGTGCCAGCAGTCGACTAGGGGAGACCCAGTACTTC.